This T cell receptor (beta chain) was obtained from a study of control samples from healthy donors and cancer patients (dated by TCRdb to 2020 to 2022). V loses 0 bases, J loses 5 bases, and the germline ends lie 4 bases apart. Per the germline V gene (reference sequence), SGHNT is the CDR1 and YYREEE is the CDR2. Including cysteine and phenylalanine, the CDR3 has 12 amino acids. The only DNA kept is the CDR3, 36 bases in frame from the first base. In regard to this clone: Its binding antigen is unknown. The record has no base qualities; no much larger clone is one base away.

Library creation used the immunoSEQ multiplex PCR assay. The source is immuneACCESS, and TCRdb retained only in-frame sequences with V and J called. Part of the clones is not carried over; for the studies checked, unresolved V genes explain less than half of this, and the remainder is unexplained. This sample lists about 140,000 clones; approximately 92% were detected once. The ten largest clones represent roughly 10% of the sample. The TCR comes from a man aged 25-45 years in good health. Material for sequencing was blood. This chain joins TRBV5-4 to TRBJ2-3, with the D gene uncertain. The CDR3 region has the sequence CASSLAQDTQYF. The bases read TGTGCCAGCAGCTTGGCCCAAGATACGCAGTATTTT. Supplemented by the reference TRBV5-4 and TRBJ2-3 proteins around the CDR3, the complete variable domain is ETGVTQSPTHLIKTRGQQVTLRCSSQSGHNTVSWYQQALGQGPQFIFQYYREEENGRGNFPPRFSGLQFPNYSSELNVNALELDDSALYLCASSLAQDTQYFGPGTRLTVL.